These 32 T cell receptor beta chains originate from one sample sequenced in a study of T cells in tumors after PD-1 blockade. Assay: immunoSEQ multiplex PCR; the TCRdb copy retains only in-frame clones and omits some. The repertoire holds 13,000 to 15,000 clones, with 65% to 70% as singletons. This specimen was tumor tissue, taken after anti-PD-1 treatment. These receptors all stem from a human donor with cutaneous squamous cell carcinoma.

Sample share makes this clone medium-sized. The chain joins TRBV2 to TRBJ2-5; D call uncertain. CDR3 length: 16 amino acids. Germline loops: CDR1 SNHLY, CDR2 FYNNEI. V was trimmed by 4 bases and J by 4 bases, leaving 19 bases between them. CDR3 DNA sequence: TGTGCCAGCAGTGTTGGTGAGACGTCGGTTGTAGAGACCCAGTACTTC. Its translation is CASSVGETSVVETQYF.

The chain uses TRBV7-9 and TRBJ2-3; TRBD2 agrees at 8 bases. Germline V CDR1 and CDR2: SEHNR, FQNEAQ (reference sequence). V shed 0 bases, J shed 6 bases, and the junction held 8 bases outside the gene matches. This CDR3 is built from 16 residues. The CDR3 coding sequence is TGTGCCAGCAGCTTAGCACAGGTTGCGGGGGGCGATACGCAGTATTTT. Protein: CASSLAQVAGGDTQYF.

In its sample, this clone was seen a few times. The chain uses TRBV4-3 and TRBJ2-5; the match to TRBD1 covers 11 bases. The CDR3 extends over 16 amino acids. Germline V CDR1 and CDR2: LGHNA, YSLEER. V shed 0 bases, J shed 6 bases, and the junction held 6 bases outside the gene matches. CDR3 nucleotide sequence: TGCGCCAGCAGCCAAGACACCGGGACAGGGGGGAAGACCCAGTACTTC. Translation: CASSQDTGTGGKTQYF.

The chain recombines TRBV25-1 with TRBJ1-1; possible D gene TRBD1, 5 bases. The CDR3 runs 17 residues. In germline, CDR1 is MGHDK, CDR2 SYGVNS. V lost 1 base, J lost 1 base, and 16 bases lay in between. The CDR3 protein is CASSEWGLGRSNTEAFF. In DNA form, the CDR3 reads TGTGCCAGCAGTGAATGGGGGTTGGGCAGATCGAACACTGAAGCTTTCTTT.

The genes are TRBV27 and TRBJ2-2; 10 nucleotides line up with TRBD2. Germline CDR1 and CDR2: MNHEY and SMNVEV (reference sequence). V was clipped by 6 bases and J by 2 bases; unmatched bases: 6. The CDR3 runs 16 residues. The chain's CDR3 is CASSLGLAQNTGELFF. The CDR3 region has the DNA TGTGCCAGCAGCTTGGGACTAGCGCAAAACACCGGGGAGCTGTTTTTT.

In this sample, this clone turned up a few times. The CDR3 nucleotides are TGCGCCAGCAGCCAAAGACAGGGGGGGGCTGAAGCTTTCTTT. This gives the protein CASSQRQGGAEAFF. V gene TRBV4-1 combines with J gene TRBJ1-1; TRBD1 matches at 9 bases. CDR1 and CDR2 from the germline V gene are MGHRA and YSYEKL. Losses at the gene ends were 2 bases for V and 6 bases for J; bases not matched to a gene: 4. The CDR3 has 14 residues.

The chain has TRBV5-1 and TRBJ1-6; the match to TRBD1 covers 9 bases. The CDR3 length is 15 residues. V shed 5 bases and J 7 bases; nucleotides not matched to a gene: 7. Germline CDR1 is SGHRS and CDR2 is YFSETQ. The CDR3 loop is CASRPTGTGNSPLHF. The CDR3 DNA follows: TGCGCCAGCAGACCTACCGGGACAGGGAATTCACCCCTCCACTTT.

This clone was recorded a few times. Different DNA sequences within this sample yield the same CDR3. The rearrangement links TRBV28 to TRBJ2-3; 7 bases line up with TRBD2. This CDR3 contains 14 residues. The V and J ends lost 3 bases and 1 base, in that order; junction bases with no gene match: 1. Germline lookup yields CDR1 MDHEN and CDR2 SYDVKM. CDR3 coding DNA: TGTGCCAGCAGTTTTCTAGCGGGCACAGATACGCAGTATTTT. This gives the protein CASSFLAGTDTQYF.

The chain has TRBV5-6 and TRBJ2-1; no definite D call. This CDR3 spans 16 amino acids. Germline CDR1 and CDR2: SGHDT and YYEEEE. With 7 bases removed from V and 2 bases from J, the gap between germline ends came to 19 bases. CDR3 sequence (DNA): TGTGCCAGCGCATTGACTGACGCAGTAGCCTACAATGAGCAGTTCTTC. Protein product: CASALTDAVAYNEQFF.

V is TRBV19 and J is TRBJ2-6, with D unclear. The CDR3 sequence is 18 residues long. The germline gives CDR1 LNHDA, CDR2 SQIVND (reference sequence). Deletions cut 7 bases from V and 0 bases from J, with 19 bases between. The CDR3 DNA reads as TGTGCCAGTACTTATAGGGTCCAGCCGAGCTCTGGGGCCAACGTCCTGACTTTC. As protein: CASTYRVQPSSGANVLTF. Filled out from reference TRBV19 and TRBJ2-6, the complete variable domain reads DGGITQSPKYLFRKEGQNVTLSCEQNLNHDAMYWYRQDPGQGLRLIYYSQIVNDFQKGDIAEGYSVSREKKESFPLTVTSAQKNPTAFYLCASTYRVQPSSGANVLTFGAGSRLTVL.

The chain employs TRBV30 and TRBJ2-3; TRBD2 aligns across 15 bases. The CDR3 consists of 20 residues. The V gene end was trimmed by 2 bases and the J gene end by 3 bases; junction bases not matched to a gene: 15. Germline CDR1 and CDR2: GTSNPN and SVGIG (reference sequence). In DNA, the CDR3 is TGTGCCTGGAGTCTTTACCTAGGACTAGCGGGGGGGCTTTTTACAGATACGCAGTATTTT. It codes for CAWSLYLGLAGGLFTDTQYF.

This clone was counted once. V and J are TRBV6-2 or TRBV6-3 and TRBJ1-5; the D gene is possibly TRBD1 (5 bases). This CDR3 is 15 amino acids long. V dropped 0 bases and J dropped 5 bases, with 11 bases sitting between them. Germline V gene sequence: CDR1 MNHEY, CDR2 SVGEGT. The CDR3 protein is CASSYSGGVYQPQHF. DNA for the CDR3: TGTGCCAGCAGTTACTCGGGGGGGGTTTATCAGCCCCAGCATTTT.

This chain connects TRBV25-1 to TRBJ1-1; unclear D gene. Trimming removed 4 bases at V and 1 base at J, with 7 bases between. The CDR3 contains 13 residues. In germline, CDR1 is MGHDK, CDR2 SYGVNS. CDR3 bases: TGTGCCAGCAGTGCTCAGTGGAACACTGAAGCTTTCTTT. As protein: CASSAQWNTEAFF. The variable domain in full, completed from reference TRBV25-1 and TRBJ1-1, reads EADIYQTPRYLVIGTGKKITLECSQTMGHDKMYWYQQDPGMELHLIHYSYGVNSTEKGDLSSESTVSRIRTEHFPLTLESARPSHTSQYLCASSAQWNTEAFFGQGTRLTVV.

The chain is built from TRBV19 and TRBJ2-1; D is ambiguous. V lost 1 base, J lost 10 bases, and 20 bases lay in between. The CDR3 runs to 16 residues. CDR1 LNHDA and CDR2 SQIVND come from the germline V gene (reference sequence). The CDR3 spells CASSIGARLRGSEQFF. The DNA of the CDR3 is TGTGCCAGTAGTATAGGGGCGCGACTGCGAGGATCGGAGCAGTTCTTC.

This clone is categorized as medium-sized. J is TRBJ1-1 and V is TRBV7-9; 8 bases agree with TRBD1. Unmatched junction bases numbered 8, after V lost 4 bases and J lost 1 base. Germline loops: CDR1 SEHNR, CDR2 FQNEAQ (reference sequence). The CDR3 consists of 16 residues. The chain's CDR3 is CASSSRPGQANTEAFF. CDR3 nucleotide sequence: TGTGCCAGCAGCTCTCGACCGGGACAGGCGAACACTGAAGCTTTCTTT.

The chain joins TRBV7-3 to TRBJ2-3; D gene ambiguous. The V gene's germline CDR1 is SGHTA and CDR2 FQGTGA. Between the trimmed V and J ends, which lost 6 bases and 3 bases, there was a span of 13 bases. The CDR3 is made up of 14 amino acids. CDR3 sequence: CASSQNSWTDTQYF. In DNA form, the CDR3 reads TGTGCCAGCAGTCAAAACTCCTGGACAGATACGCAGTATTTT. Based on the CDR3 plus reference TRBV7-3 and TRBJ2-3, the full variable domain is GAGVSQTPSNKVTEKGKYVELRCDPISGHTALYWYRQSLGQGPEFLIYFQGTGAADDSGLPNDRFFAVRPEGSVSTLKIQRTERGDSAVYLCASSQNSWTDTQYFGPGTRLTVL.

J is TRBJ1-2 and V is TRBV18, with D perhaps TRBD1 (5 bases). The V gene's germline CDR1 is KGHSH and CDR2 LQKENI. The CDR3 is made up of 13 amino acids. Trimming stripped 8 bases from V and 6 bases from J, with 16 bases between. CDR3 residues: CASQGTASHGYTF. CDR3 DNA sequence: TGTGCCAGCCAAGGGACTGCTTCCCATGGCTACACCTTC.

Judged by abundance, this clone is medium-sized. This chain uses TRBV7-9 with TRBJ2-2; D perhaps matches TRBD2 (6 bases). The CDR3 is 13 residues long. V dropped 2 bases and J dropped 6 bases, with 7 bases sitting between them. Germline V lookup: CDR1 SEHNR, CDR2 FQNEAQ (reference sequence). CDR3: CASSLSGAGELFF. The CDR3 DNA reads TGTGCCAGCAGCTTATCGGGGGCCGGGGAGCTGTTTTTT. Complete variable domain (other parts from reference TRBV7-9 and TRBJ2-2): DTGVSQNPRHKITKRGQNVTFRCDPISEHNRLYWYRQTLGQGPEFLTYFQNEAQLEKSRLLSDRFSAERPKGSFSTLEIQRTEQGDSAMYLCASSLSGAGELFFGEGSRLTVL.

The rearrangement joins TRBV10-3 to TRBJ1-1; unclear D gene. Trimming removed 6 bases at V and 1 base at J, with 12 bases between. Per the germline V gene, CDR1 is ENHRY and CDR2 is SYGVKD. The length of the CDR3 is 14 residues. This chain's CDR3 is CAIRVAPSNTEAFF. The CDR3 bases are TGTGCCATCAGGGTTGCGCCGTCGAACACTGAAGCTTTCTTT.

The chain joins TRBV7-2 to TRBJ1-1, with D possibly TRBD1 on 6 matching bases. V lost 1 base, J lost 4 bases, and 10 bases lay in between. The CDR3 is made up of 14 amino acids. The germline V gene encodes CDR1 SGHTA and CDR2 FQGNSA. This chain's CDR3 is CASSLGGGGTEAFF. CDR3 in DNA: TGTGCCAGCAGCTTAGGAGGGGGGGGCACTGAAGCTTTCTTT.

The chain joins TRBV28 to TRBJ1-6; D call uncertain. Between the trimmed V and J ends, which lost 8 bases and 0 bases, there was a span of 5 bases. Germline values: CDR1 MDHEN, CDR2 SYDVKM. The CDR3 has 13 amino acids. The CDR3 sequence is CASESSYNSPLHF. CDR3 nucleotides: TGTGCCAGCGAGAGCTCCTATAATTCACCCCTCCACTTT.

J is TRBJ1-2 and V is TRBV18; 10 bases map to TRBD1. V dropped 2 bases and J dropped 8; count of bases not matched to a gene: 8. The CDR3 extends over 15 amino acids. The germline V gene encodes CDR1 KGHSH and CDR2 LQKENI. The CDR3 here is CASSPGDRGRKGYTF. DNA of the CDR3: TGTGCCAGCTCACCAGGCGACAGGGGGCGGAAGGGCTACACCTTC.

V usage is TRBV3-1 (or the pseudogene TRBV3-2) and J usage is TRBJ1-5; D is uncertain. The germline gives CDR1 LGHDT, CDR2 YNNKEL (reference sequence). Trimming removed 5 bases at V and 5 bases at J, with 22 bases between. This CDR3 is 17 amino acids long. The CDR3 spells CASSYTAPIWHHQPQHF. The CDR3 DNA reads TGTGCCAGCAGCTACACTGCTCCCATTTGGCATCATCAGCCCCAGCATTTT.

This chain links TRBV12-3 or TRBV12-4 with TRBJ2-4; D ambiguous. This CDR3 is 13 amino acids long. Trimming pared 6 bases from V and 2 bases from J, leaving 8 bases between. The CDR3 sequence: CASRQNPKNIQYF. DNA for the CDR3: TGTGCCAGCAGGCAAAATCCCAAAAACATTCAGTACTTC.

The chain carries TRBV11-3 and TRBJ2-3; 7 bases map to TRBD2. The length of the CDR3 is 17 residues. Per germline, CDR1 SGHNT and CDR2 YENEEA. The V gene end was trimmed by 3 bases and the J gene end by 1 base; junction bases not matched to a gene: 10. The CDR3 spells CASSLPTSLGGTDTQYF. Here the CDR3 DNA reads TGTGCCAGCAGCTTGCCGACTAGCTTGGGGGGCACAGATACGCAGTATTTT. The full variable domain, completed using reference TRBV11-3 and TRBJ2-3, is EAGVVQSPRYKIIEKKQPVAFWCNPISGHNTLYWYLQNLGQGPELLIRYENEEAVDDSQLPKDRFSAERLKGVDSTLKIQPAELGDSAVYLCASSLPTSLGGTDTQYFGPGTRLTVL.

This rearrangement joins TRBV2 to TRBJ2-1; 11 bases fit TRBD1. This CDR3 has 16 residues. The ends lost 2 bases at V and 3 bases at J; junction bases unmatched: 3. CDR1 and CDR2 (germline): SNHLY, FYNNEI. The CDR3 DNA follows: TGTGCCAGCAGTGAACCCGGGACAGGGGGCTACAATGAGCAGTTCTTC. Its protein is CASSEPGTGGYNEQFF.

V usage is TRBV30 and J usage is TRBJ1-2; maybe TRBD1 (5 bases). Germline V lookup: CDR1 GTSNPN, CDR2 SVGIG (reference sequence). The CDR3 runs 14 residues. Trimming took 4 bases from V and 3 from J, leaving 15 bases between them. The CDR3 nucleotides are TGTGCCTGGACCTCGGAGGGGACTTACTATGGCTACACCTTC. Its protein product is CAWTSEGTYYGYTF.

V and J are TRBV19 and TRBJ2-5, with TRBD1 as a possible D gene (6 bases). V was cut by 1 base and J by 2 bases, with 11 bases left in between. The length of the CDR3 is 15 residues. Germline V gene sequence: CDR1 LNHDA, CDR2 SQIVND (reference sequence). CDR3 nucleotide sequence: TGTGCCAGTAGTATAGCCAGGGGCCTTCAAGAGACCCAGTACTTC. Amino acid sequence: CASSIARGLQETQYF.

The chain combines TRBV28 with TRBJ2-5; D may be TRBD1 (5 bases). V was pared by 2 bases and J by 3 bases, with 16 bases between. Looked up from germline, CDR1 is MDHEN and CDR2 is SYDVKM. The CDR3 consists of 16 residues. In DNA form, the CDR3 reads TGTGCCAGCAGTTTAGAAGGGGCATTAAGAGAAGAGACCCAGTACTTC. Translation gives CASSLEGALREETQYF. Full variable domain (outside the CDR3, taken from reference TRBV28 and TRBJ2-5): DVKVTQSSRYLVKRTGEKVFLECVQDMDHENMFWYRQDPGLGLRLIYFSYDVKMKEKGDIPEGYSVSREKKERFSLILESASTNQTSMYLCASSLEGALREETQYFGPGTRLLVL.

The chain combines TRBV6-5 with TRBJ2-2; maybe TRBD1 (6 bases). The V end lost 2 bases, the J end lost 1 base, and 11 bases lay between the germline ends. The CDR3 totals 16 residues. CDR1 is MNHEY and CDR2 is SVGAGI in the germline V gene. CDR3 protein: CASSYPTGQNTGELFF. The CDR3, as DNA: TGTGCCAGCAGTTACCCGACGGGACAGAACACCGGGGAGCTGTTTTTT.

V usage is TRBV7-2 and J usage is TRBJ2-7, with 11 bases aligning to TRBD2. J was trimmed by 4 bases and V by 5 bases; bases with no gene match: 7. This CDR3 has 15 amino acids. The germline CDR1 and CDR2 sequences are SGHTA and FQGNSA. Here the CDR3 DNA reads TGTGCCAGCAGCACCCGACTAGCGGGGAAGTACGAGCAGTACTTC. This encodes CASSTRLAGKYEQYF.

In DNA form, the CDR3 reads TGCGCCAGCAGTTACAAGAACACTGAAGCTTTCTTT. It encodes CASSYKNTEAFF. The chain employs TRBV10-2 and TRBJ1-1; no clear D gene. CDR1 is WSHSY, CDR2 SAAADI, per germline. The CDR3 totals 12 residues. The V end was cut by 5 bases, the J end by 1 base, with 5 bases between.